Following are 21 T cell receptor beta chains from one sample sequenced in a study of T cell clonality in common variable immunodeficiency (dated by TCRdb to the mid-2010s). The method behind the library was the immunoSEQ multiplex PCR assay. Held by TCRdb, this immuneACCESS table contains in-frame sequences only and omits some clones. Under half of the omission traces to an unresolved V gene where checked; the cause of the rest is unknown. The table gives more than 9,000 clones for this sample, with none occurring only once. In total, the top ten clones hold roughly 6.2% of the sample. What these receptors recognize is not known. On the study overall, not on this receptor specifically: Reportedly, TCRbeta sequences from CVID had fewer deletions and N-nucleotide insertions, and highly modified clones with 13 or more V deletions were absent from CVID.

The sequenced sample consisted of peripheral blood mononuclear cells. The receptors were sampled from a human donor with common variable immunodeficiency.

As concerns this clone: The CDR3 end lies 3 residues beyond the end of the read and is filled in from the germline J gene. The V gene is TRBV19, the J gene TRBJ2-3; D may be TRBD2 (6 bases). Per the germline V gene, CDR1 is LNHDA and CDR2 is SQIVND (reference sequence). V lost 6 bases and J lost 2, with 9 bases in between. This CDR3 has 13 residues. The CDR3 region is CASRAGPTDTQYF. The DNA read from the CDR3 is TGTGCCAGTAGAGCGGGCCCCACAGATACG.

This clone was counted between two and nine times. The CDR3 end falls 3 residues outside the read, so it is completed with the germline J gene. The chain joins TRBV7-6 to TRBJ2-7; D is perhaps TRBD1 (6 bases). V was trimmed by 1 base and J by 3 bases, leaving 10 bases between them. Germline CDR1 is SGHVS and CDR2 is FNYEAQ. The length of the CDR3 is 14 residues. The CDR3 spells CASSLGGQSYEQYF. The CDR3 DNA, read in part, is TGTGCCAGCAGCTTAGGAGGACAGAGCTACGAG.

Concerning this clone: The read is 3 residues too short to cover the CDR3 end, so that end is filled in from the germline J gene. The chain uses TRBV7-6 and TRBJ2-3, with TRBD2 identical over 9 bases. The CDR3 totals 15 residues. The J segment lost 6 bases and the V segment lost 3 bases, leaving 7 bases of the junction unmatched. The germline gives CDR1 SGHVS, CDR2 FNYEAQ. The CDR3 DNA, read in part, is TGTGCCAGCAGCTTGTCTAGCGGGGCCTTGGATACG. Translation gives CASSLSSGALDT. The CDR3 as a whole reads CASSLSSGALDTQYF.

By its share, this clone is medium-sized. Incomplete CDR3 DNA: TGTGCCAGCAGCTTCACAGGGGGCATCGGGGAG. This gives the protein CASSFTGGIGE. The CDR3 reads in full as CASSFTGGIGELFF. V gene TRBV5-5 combines with J gene TRBJ2-2, with 9 bases lining up with TRBD1. The read comes to an end 3 residues before the CDR3 does, leaving the germline J gene to fill in the end. V was clipped by 2 bases and J by 7 bases; unmatched bases: 3. Germline values: CDR1 SGHKS, CDR2 YYEKEE (reference sequence). The CDR3 covers 14 residues.

Regarding this clone: The read terminates 3 residues ahead of where the CDR3 ends, so the germline J gene completes it. The rearrangement uses TRBV30 and TRBJ2-3, with 8 bases matching TRBD2. This CDR3 is built from 13 residues. Germline-derived CDR1 and CDR2 are GTSNPN and SVGIG (reference sequence). The junction had 6 bases not matched to a gene; V was cut back by 4 bases and J by 6 bases. Partial CDR3 DNA: TGTGCCTGGATCGGGGGGGGTCGGGATACG. Encoded protein: CAWIGGGRDT. The full CDR3 sequence reads CAWIGGGRDTQYF.

As for this clone: The read terminates 3 residues ahead of where the CDR3 ends, so the germline J gene completes it. The V call is TRBV7-2, the J call TRBJ1-2, with no clear D. Between the trimmed V and J ends, which lost 1 base and 5 bases, there was a span of 8 bases. The CDR3 runs to 13 residues. Germline V gene lookup returns CDR1 SGHTA and CDR2 FQGNSA. CDR3 amino acids: CASSLGSTYGYTF. The covered CDR3 bases are TGTGCCAGCAGCTTAGGGTCAACTTATGGC.

Worth noting for this clone: With the read ending 3 residues before the CDR3 end, the germline J gene is used to fill in that end. V usage is TRBV7-9 and J usage is TRBJ2-7, with TRBD1 matching 9 bases. The CDR3 is 14 amino acids. J was trimmed by 4 bases and V by 5 bases; bases with no gene match: 6. Germline values: CDR1 SEHNR, CDR2 FQNEAQ (reference sequence). The CDR3 sequence: CASSPRDRVYEQYF. Partial CDR3 DNA: TGTGCCAGCAGCCCCAGGGACAGGGTGTACGAG.

This chain's CDR3 is CSAAGGFYEQYF. Partial CDR3 DNA: TGCAGTGCTGCAGGGGGTTTCTACGAG. This chain joins TRBV20-1 and TRBJ2-7; 7 bases are a match to TRBD1. The CDR3 end falls 3 residues outside the read, so it is completed with the germline J gene. V gave up 5 bases and J gave up 3 bases; unmatched junction bases: 4. The V gene's germline CDR1 is DFQATT and CDR2 SNEGSKA (reference sequence). The CDR3 is 12 residues long.

The part of the CDR3 DNA that was read is TGTGCCAGTAGTGTGGACAGGGAAGACACTGAA. This gives the protein CASSVDREDTE. The whole CDR3 reads CASSVDREDTEAFF. This chain uses TRBV19 with TRBJ1-1, with TRBD1 identical over 8 bases. The sequence runs out 3 residues before the end of the CDR3; the remainder is reconstructed from the germline J gene. The germline V gene encodes CDR1 LNHDA and CDR2 SQIVND (reference sequence). The V segment lost 5 bases and the J segment 3 bases; nucleotides outside the gene matches: 5. The CDR3 contains 14 residues.

To note about this clone: Sequencing ends 3 residues short of the CDR3 end; the germline J gene provides the rest. The rearrangement uses TRBV2 and TRBJ1-2; 10 positions agree with TRBD1. CDR3 length: 13 amino acids. Germline V gene data show CDR1 as SNHLY and CDR2 as FYNNEI. The chain's CDR3 is CASLRQGASGYTF. CDR3 DNA (partial): TGTGCCAGCTTGCGACAGGGGGCCTCGGGC.

Notes on this clone: The read terminates 3 residues before the CDR3 end, so the remaining end is supplied by the germline J gene. The chain employs TRBV30 and TRBJ1-5; 7 nucleotides match TRBD1. The V and J ends lost 0 bases and 2 bases, in that order; junction bases with no gene match: 16. The V gene's germline CDR1 is GTSNPN and CDR2 SVGIG (reference sequence). This CDR3 is 19 amino acids long. This CDR3 is CAWSVRGQSGISRNQPQHF. Partial CDR3 DNA: TGTGCCTGGAGTGTAAGGGGGCAGAGTGGAATTAGTCGCAATCAGCCC.

This clone is judged medium-sized (0.01 to 0.1%). The read ends 3 residues shy of where the CDR3 ends; the end is completed using the germline J gene. The chain employs TRBV20-1 and TRBJ2-5, with D perhaps TRBD2 (5 bases). The V gene lost 6 bases and the J gene lost 2 bases, with 10 bases spanning the gap. The CDR3 is 12 amino acids. The germline gives CDR1 DFQATT, CDR2 SNEGSKA (reference sequence). Partial CDR3 DNA: TGCAGTGCCACCCGGGGACAAGAGACC. It translates to CSATRGQET. The whole CDR3 protein reads CSATRGQETQYF.

By its share, this clone is medium-sized. The read finishes 3 residues shy of the CDR3 end, and the germline J gene is used to complete it. The rearrangement uses TRBV30 and TRBJ2-3; possibly TRBD2 for D (6 bases). V was cut by 1 base and J by 5 bases, with 10 bases left in between. CDR3 length equals 13 residues. CDR1 is GTSNPN, CDR2 SVGIG, per germline (reference sequence). The CDR3 DNA, read in part, is TGTGCCTGGAGTGCCACTAGCCGAGATACG. It translates to CAWSATSRDT. The entire CDR3 reads CAWSATSRDTQYF.

This clone qualifies as large. The read finishes 3 residues shy of the CDR3 end, and the germline J gene is used to complete it. The rearrangement joins TRBV9 to TRBJ2-3; 7 bases match TRBD1. CDR3 length equals 16 residues. Unmatched junction bases numbered 7, after V lost 3 bases and J lost 0 bases. From germline, CDR1 is SGDLS and CDR2 YYNGEE. CDR3 DNA (partial): TGTGCCAGCAGCGCACTACAGGGGACCAGCACAGATACG. Amino acids: CASSALQGTSTDT. The full CDR3 sequence reads CASSALQGTSTDTQYF.

This clone was detected a few times. The CDR3 is cut off 3 residues early in the read; its end comes from the germline J gene. The rearrangement links TRBV18 to TRBJ1-2; tentative D call: TRBD1 (5 bases). This CDR3 spans 13 amino acids. CDR1 is KGHSH, CDR2 LQKENI, per germline. Trimming shortened V by 0 bases and J by 4 bases, and 6 bases separated the two germline ends. Partial CDR3 DNA: TGTGCCAGCTCACCACCGGACATCTATGGC. Translating it yields CASSPPDIYG. The whole CDR3 is CASSPPDIYGYTF.

This clone occurred a few times. The read comes to an end 3 residues before the CDR3 does, leaving the germline J gene to fill in the end. The chain links TRBV6-2 or TRBV6-3 to TRBJ2-1; a possible D gene is TRBD2 (5 bases). Trimming removed 0 bases at V and 2 bases at J, with 8 bases between. Germline V lookup: CDR1 MNHEY, CDR2 SVGEGT. The CDR3 length is 15 residues. CDR3 bases read: TGTGCCAGCAGTTACTCCGCGGGCCCCTACAATGAG. Translating gives CASSYSAGPYNE. The full CDR3 protein is CASSYSAGPYNEQFF.

The table lists this clone with a few counts. Sequencing ends 3 residues short of the CDR3 end; the germline J gene provides the rest. The rearrangement uses TRBV19 and TRBJ2-7; tentative D call: TRBD2 (5 bases). The CDR3 is 14 residues long. Germline CDR1 reads LNHDA; CDR2 reads SQIVND (reference sequence). The V and J ends lost 3 bases and 3 bases respectively, with 12 bases between them. The CDR3 sequence: CASSMPGFGYEQYF. Partial CDR3 DNA: TGTGCCAGTAGTATGCCGGGGTTCGGCTACGAG.

This clone was counted between two and nine times. With the read ending 3 residues before the CDR3 end, the germline J gene is used to fill in that end. This chain links TRBV5-1 with TRBJ2-1; possible D gene TRBD1, 5 bases. The CDR3 extends over 15 amino acids. Germline loops: CDR1 SGHRS, CDR2 YFSETQ. V dropped 3 bases and J dropped 0 bases, with 10 bases sitting between them. The CDR3 DNA, read in part, is TGCGCCAGCAGCTCCAGACAGTTCTCCTACAATGAG. This translates into CASSSRQFSYNE. In full, the CDR3 reads CASSSRQFSYNEQFF.

This clone was seen a handful of times. The CDR3 goes on 3 residues after the read ends, and that part is filled in from the germline J gene. This sequence joins TRBV29-1 and TRBJ2-1; 10 bases are shared with TRBD2. CDR1 and CDR2 (germline): SQVTM, ANQGSEA. The CDR3 spans 14 residues. Trimming took 7 bases from V and 6 from J; bases not matched to a gene: 9. Incomplete CDR3 DNA: TGCAGCGCTGGGGTAGCGGGGGGCGTCAATGAG. Translating it yields CSAGVAGGVNE. The full-length CDR3 reads as CSAGVAGGVNEQFF.

Relative to its sample, this clone is medium-sized (0.01 to 0.1%). With the read ending 3 residues before the CDR3 end, the germline J gene is used to fill in that end. The rearrangement joins TRBV7-6 to TRBJ2-6; D is uncertain. Deletions cut 4 bases from V and 5 bases from J, with 6 bases between. Germline loops: CDR1 SGHVS, CDR2 FNYEAQ. The CDR3 length is 13 residues. The covered CDR3 bases are TGTGCCAGCAGCTCGTCCCGGGCCAACGTC. Residues: CASSSSRANV. From start to end, the CDR3 is CASSSSRANVLTF.

The CDR3 bases that were read are TGTGCCAGCTCACCAAACGGCGGGGTCGATGGC. Translated: CASSPNGGVDG. In full, the CDR3 is CASSPNGGVDGYTF. This sequence joins TRBV18 and TRBJ1-2; D not certain. The read is 3 residues too short to cover the CDR3 end, so that end is filled in from the germline J gene. The CDR3 totals 14 residues. V was clipped by 2 bases and J by 6 bases, with 13 bases between them. CDR1 KGHSH and CDR2 LQKENI come from the germline V gene.